Shown below are 25 T cell receptor beta chains from a single sample sequenced in a study of cytomegalovirus exposure and HLA in healthy donors. The study ran its PCR with 60 Vbeta and 13 Jbeta primers. Using immunoSEQ multiplex PCR, the repertoire was profiled, and TCRdb retains in-frame clones only, with some absent. The sample lists 130,000 or so clones, around 67% occurring once. Sequencing was carried out using PBMCs. The receptor set was obtained from a woman aged 40 to 49 in good health and CMV-seropositive.

This clone was seen a few times. V is TRBV7-2 and J is TRBJ2-1; 7 nucleotides agree with TRBD2. V gave up 3 bases and J gave up 6 bases; unmatched junction bases: 8. CDR3 length: 15 residues. Germline loops: CDR1 SGHTA, CDR2 FQGNSA. The CDR3 sequence: CASSFRPGLLNEQFF. The CDR3 nucleotides are TGTGCCAGCAGCTTTCGGCCGGGACTACTCAATGAGCAGTTCTTC.

Within the sample, this clone is medium-sized. This chain connects TRBV30 to TRBJ2-7; 7 nucleotides agree with TRBD1. Trimming cost V 3 bases and J 3 bases; bases outside gene matches: 8. Germline V gene data show CDR1 as GTSNPN and CDR2 as SVGIG (reference sequence). There are 14 residues in the CDR3. This CDR3 reads CAWRKTGISYEQYF. CDR3 coding DNA: TGTGCCTGGAGGAAGACAGGGATTAGCTACGAGCAGTACTTC.

The chain joins TRBV29-1 to TRBJ1-2, with D unclear. This CDR3 has 13 amino acids. Germline V lookup: CDR1 SQVTM, CDR2 ANQGSEA. V was shortened by 7 bases and J by 0 bases, with 12 bases between the two germline ends. CDR3 in amino acids: CSGLGLANYGYTF. CDR3 bases: TGCAGCGGCCTCGGGTTAGCTAACTATGGCTACACCTTC.

V is TRBV30 and J is TRBJ1-4; D is possibly TRBD1 (5 bases). Deletions cut 0 bases from V and 5 bases from J, with 13 bases between. Germline loops: CDR1 GTSNPN, CDR2 SVGIG (reference sequence). This CDR3 has 15 residues. This chain's CDR3 is CAWSVRMAGNEKLFF. The DNA for the CDR3 is TGTGCCTGGAGTGTACGGATGGCAGGGAATGAAAAACTGTTTTTT.

This chain links TRBV11-2 with TRBJ1-1; unclear D gene. V lost 5 bases, J lost 1 base, and 11 bases lay in between. Germline loops: CDR1 SGHAT, CDR2 FQNNGV. This CDR3 spans 14 amino acids. CDR3 bases: TGTGCCAGCAGCGCCCCACTTTCGAACACTGAAGCTTTCTTT. This gives the protein CASSAPLSNTEAFF.

The chain combines TRBV4-1 with TRBJ1-1; 8 bases agree with TRBD1. This CDR3 is built from 17 residues. With 4 bases clipped from V and 4 bases from J, the junction kept 14 bases outside the gene matches. Per germline, CDR1 MGHRA and CDR2 YSYEKL. CDR3 bases: TGCGCCAGCAGCCCCCAGGGGGCCTCTGGACCGGGCACTGAAGCTTTCTTT. Protein sequence: CASSPQGASGPGTEAFF.

The V call is TRBV6-5, the J call TRBJ1-4, with TRBD1 identical over 9 bases. The trim removed 4 bases at V and 4 bases at J, leaving 4 bases unmatched. Germline V lookup: CDR1 MNHEY, CDR2 SVGAGI. The CDR3 loop spans 15 amino acids. CDR3 sequence reads: CASSSGQGYNEKLFF. The CDR3 DNA is TGTGCCAGCAGTTCCGGACAGGGGTATAATGAAAAACTGTTTTTT.

CDR3 protein: CASPQITDRGFSSSYNEQFF. CDR3 DNA sequence: TGTGCAAGTCCGCAGATTACAGACAGGGGGTTCTCTAGCTCCTACAATGAGCAGTTCTTC. The chain combines TRBV12-2 with TRBJ2-1; the tabulated D call, TRBD1, remains unverified against the DNA. TRBV12-2 is a known pseudogene. This CDR3 comprises 20 residues.

The chain has TRBV2 and TRBJ2-1; the match to TRBD1 covers 8 bases. J gave up 13 bases and V 3 bases, and 5 bases lay outside the gene matches. The CDR3 spans 12 residues. In germline, CDR1 is SNHLY, CDR2 FYNNEI. CDR3 sequence reads: CASSERTGRQFF. In nucleotides, the CDR3 is TGTGCCAGCAGTGAGCGGACAGGGAGACAGTTCTTC.

V is TRBV29-1 and J is TRBJ1-4; D ambiguous. Germline V gene lookup returns CDR1 SQVTM and CDR2 ANQGSEA. CDR3 length equals 14 residues. V dropped 0 bases and J dropped 3 bases, with 8 bases sitting between them. This CDR3 is CSVEERGANEKLFF. CDR3 DNA sequence: TGCAGCGTTGAAGAACGGGGTGCTAATGAAAAACTGTTTTTT.

CDR3 nucleotide sequence: TGTGCCAGCAGCTTAGCTAGGGGCCCCAATCAGCCCCAGCATTTT. Encoded protein: CASSLARGPNQPQHF. V is TRBV7-9 and J is TRBJ1-5, with D possibly matching TRBD1 (5 bases). This CDR3 has 15 residues. Trimming pared 0 bases from V and 3 bases from J, leaving 9 bases between. The germline CDR1 and CDR2 sequences are SEHNR and FQNEAQ (reference sequence).

The CDR3 DNA is TGCAGTGCAGCCCGAAATGAGCAGTTCTTC. Amino acid sequence: CSAARNEQFF. The chain is built from TRBV20-1 and TRBJ2-1; no definite D call. Germline assignment: CDR1 DFQATT and CDR2 SNEGSKA (reference sequence). V lost 6 bases and J 7 bases, leaving 7 bases between the germline ends. CDR3 length equals 10 residues.

The rearrangement joins TRBV5-4 to TRBJ1-1, with a possible D match to TRBD1 (5 bases). The V gene's germline CDR1 is SGHNT and CDR2 YYREEE (reference sequence). This CDR3 comprises 16 residues. The V end lost 0 bases, the J end lost 0 bases, and 12 bases lay between the germline ends. In nucleotides, the CDR3 is TGTGCCAGCAGCTTGGATCCAGCAGGGTTGAACACTGAAGCTTTCTTT. It codes for CASSLDPAGLNTEAFF.

The rearrangement links TRBV12-2 to TRBJ1-5; the table's D call of TRBD1 was not tested on the DNA. TRBV12-2 is designated a pseudogene. The CDR3 sequence is 14 residues long. The CDR3: CASRLTRPPGPQHF. Here the CDR3 DNA reads TGTGCAAGTCGCTTGACACGGCCCCCCGGGCCCCAGCATTTT.

V gene TRBV30 combines with J gene TRBJ2-3; TRBD1 is a possible D gene (5 bases). CDR1 is GTSNPN and CDR2 is SVGIG in the germline V gene (reference sequence). CDR3 length: 14 amino acids. V shed 1 base and J shed 3 bases, with 11 bases lying between them. The DNA for the CDR3 is TGTGCCTGGAGTGCTAGGGGCGGAACAGATACGCAGTATTTT. It yields the protein CAWSARGGTDTQYF.

V is TRBV5-4 and J is TRBJ2-2, with D uncertain. The CDR3 sequence is 14 residues long. Trimming took off 0 bases at V and 1 base at J, with 4 bases between the two ends. Germline V CDR1 and CDR2: SGHNT, YYREEE (reference sequence). CDR3 sequence (DNA): TGTGCCAGCAGCTTGGAACTGAACACCGGGGAGCTGTTTTTT. Translating it yields CASSLELNTGELFF.

V and J are TRBV10-2 and TRBJ2-4; perhaps TRBD1 as D (5 bases). Between the trimmed V and J ends, which lost 2 bases and 7 bases, there was a span of 15 bases. The CDR3 totals 15 residues. CDR1 WSHSY and CDR2 SAAADI come from the germline V gene. In DNA, the CDR3 is TGCGCCAGCAGTGAGACATTACAGGTCATGAACATTCAGTACTTC. Its translation: CASSETLQVMNIQYF.

The chain couples TRBV28 to TRBJ1-4; D not certain. In germline, CDR1 is MDHEN, CDR2 SYDVKM. V dropped 2 bases and J dropped 4 bases, with 11 bases sitting between them. The CDR3 loop spans 15 amino acids. The CDR3 region is CASSLTSPGNEKLFF. The CDR3 DNA is TGTGCCAGCAGTTTAACCTCCCCGGGTAATGAAAAACTGTTTTTT. Drawing the rest from reference TRBV28 and TRBJ1-4, the complete variable domain is DVKVTQSSRYLVKRTGEKVFLECVQDMDHENMFWYRQDPGLGLRLIYFSYDVKMKEKGDIPEGYSVSREKKERFSLILESASTNQTSMYLCASSLTSPGNEKLFFGSGTQLSVL.

V gene TRBV27 combines with J gene TRBJ2-1; perhaps TRBD1 as D (6 bases). CDR3 size: 16 residues. Germline lookup yields CDR1 MNHEY and CDR2 SMNVEV (reference sequence). Trimming took off 4 bases at V and 4 bases at J, with 17 bases between the two ends. CDR3 residues: CASSWDLGTRYNEQFF. For the CDR3, the DNA is TGTGCCAGCAGTTGGGATTTAGGGACAAGGTACAATGAGCAGTTCTTC.

V is TRBV6-6 and J is TRBJ1-2; D is possibly TRBD1 (6 bases). The germline V gene encodes CDR1 MNHNY and CDR2 SVGAGI (reference sequence). This CDR3 is 12 amino acids long. V lost 6 bases and J 2 bases, leaving 7 bases between the germline ends. CDR3 region: CASRDRNYGYTF. Here the CDR3 DNA reads TGTGCCAGCAGGGACAGAAACTATGGCTACACCTTC.

The genes are TRBV5-6 and TRBJ2-7, with a weak D call TRBD1 (6 bases). Germline values: CDR1 SGHDT, CDR2 YYEEEE. CDR3 length: 15 amino acids. The V and J ends lost 0 bases and 6 bases respectively, with 16 bases between them. The CDR3 protein is CASSLGGLPGLEQYF. The CDR3 DNA sequence: TGTGCCAGCAGCTTGGGGGGGCTACCAGGACTCGAGCAGTACTTC.

This chain connects TRBV5-1 to TRBJ1-6; 8 nucleotides line up with TRBD1. V was pared by 4 bases and J by 4 bases, with 4 bases of the junction left unmatched. The CDR3 sequence is 15 residues long. CDR1 SGHRS and CDR2 YFSETQ come from the germline V gene. The CDR3 region has the DNA TGCGCCAGCAGCCCCGGGACAGGATATAATTCACCCCTCCACTTT. Its protein is CASSPGTGYNSPLHF.

As DNA, the CDR3 is TGTGCCAGCAGCGTCAGGGTTGAAGCTTTCTTT. Protein: CASSVRVEAFF. The V and J genes are TRBV28 and TRBJ1-1, with D tentatively TRBD1 (5 bases). The CDR3 loop spans 11 amino acids. V was pared by 6 bases and J by 7 bases, with 9 bases between. CDR1 is MDHEN and CDR2 is SYDVKM in the germline V gene.

CDR3 nucleotide sequence: TGTGCCAGTAGTATAAAAGCAGGGGATTACGAGCAGTACTTC. Translating gives CASSIKAGDYEQYF. The V gene is TRBV19, the J gene TRBJ2-7; weak D call: TRBD1 (6 bases). The CDR3 spans 14 residues. V shed 2 bases and J shed 4 bases, with 12 bases lying between them. The V gene's germline CDR1 is LNHDA and CDR2 SQIVND (reference sequence).

The CDR3 loop is CATLTDRSTDTQYF. DNA for the CDR3: TGTGCCACCCTAACTGATAGAAGCACAGATACGCAGTATTTT. V gene TRBV15 combines with J gene TRBJ2-3, with D unresolved. This CDR3 comprises 14 residues. Germline loops: CDR1 LNHNV, CDR2 YYDKDF (reference sequence). V was clipped by 8 bases and J by 0 bases, with 12 bases between them.